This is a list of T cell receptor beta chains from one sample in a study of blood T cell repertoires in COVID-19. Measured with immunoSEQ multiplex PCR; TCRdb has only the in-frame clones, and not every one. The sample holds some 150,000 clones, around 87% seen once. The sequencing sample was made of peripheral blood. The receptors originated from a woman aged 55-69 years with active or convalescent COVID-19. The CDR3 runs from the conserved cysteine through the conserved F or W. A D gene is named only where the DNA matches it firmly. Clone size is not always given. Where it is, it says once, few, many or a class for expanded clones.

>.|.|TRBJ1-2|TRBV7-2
CASSYNREGVYGYTF
TGTGCCAGCAGCTACAACAGGGAGGGGGTTTATGGCTACACCTTC
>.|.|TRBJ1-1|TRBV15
CATSRVDRTNTEAFF
TGTGCCACCAGCAGGGTGGACAGAACGAACACTGAAGCTTTCTTT
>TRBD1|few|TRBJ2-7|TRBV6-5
CASSYSGTGFYEQYF
TGTGCCAGCAGTTACTCAGGGACAGGGTTCTACGAGCAGTACTTC
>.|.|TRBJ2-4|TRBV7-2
CASRLGQFGSNIQYF
TGTGCCAGCAGGCTTGGACAGTTCGGCTCTAACATTCAGTACTTC
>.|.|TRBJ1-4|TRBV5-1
CASSTQGSTDNEKLFF
TGCGCCAGCAGCACTCAGGGCTCGACAGACAATGAAAAACTGTTTTTT
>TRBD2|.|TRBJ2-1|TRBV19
CASSIDPSPSGGYNEQFF
TGTGCCAGTAGTATAGATCCGTCTCCCAGCGGGGGATACAATGAGCAGTTCTTC
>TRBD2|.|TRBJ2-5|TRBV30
CAWSVGLAGQETQYF
TGTGCCTGGAGTGTAGGACTAGCGGGGCAAGAGACCCAGTACTTC
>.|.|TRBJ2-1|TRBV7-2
CASSLGQGMSYNEQFF
TGTGCCAGCAGCTTAGGCCAGGGTATGTCCTACAATGAGCAGTTCTTC
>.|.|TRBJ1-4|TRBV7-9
CASSPDLGQFGEKLFF
TGTGCCAGCAGCCCAGACCTTGGACAGTTTGGAGAAAAACTGTTTTTT
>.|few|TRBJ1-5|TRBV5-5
CASSSHSNQPQHF
TGTGCCAGCAGCTCACATAGCAATCAGCCCCAGCATTTT
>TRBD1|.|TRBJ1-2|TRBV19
CASGSRGLNYGYTF
TGTGCCAGTGGCTCCAGGGGGCTTAACTATGGCTACACCTTC
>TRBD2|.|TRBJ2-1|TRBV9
CASGGGGKSYNEQFF
TGTGCCAGCGGCGGGGGGGGGAAATCCTACAATGAGCAGTTCTTC
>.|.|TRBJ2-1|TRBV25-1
CASSSLGGSYNEQFF
TGTGCCAGCAGTTCGTTAGGGGGCTCCTACAATGAGCAGTTCTTC
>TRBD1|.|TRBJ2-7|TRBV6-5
CASSPNQGVQYEQYF
TGTGCCAGCAGTCCCAACCAGGGGGTACAATACGAGCAGTACTTC
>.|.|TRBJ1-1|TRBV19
CASRSGAMSNTEAFF
TGTGCCAGTAGGTCAGGGGCAATGTCGAACACTGAAGCTTTCTTT
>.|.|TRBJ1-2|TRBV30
CAWNRGTNYGYTF
TGTGCCTGGAATCGGGGTACTAACTATGGCTACACCTTC
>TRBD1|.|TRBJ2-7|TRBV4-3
CASSQVGDRGSSYEQYF
TGCGCCAGCAGCCAAGTAGGGGACAGGGGGTCGTCCTACGAGCAGTACTTC
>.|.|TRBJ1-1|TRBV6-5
CASTPGGYGTEAFF
TGTGCCAGCACTCCGGGGGGGTACGGCACTGAAGCTTTCTTT
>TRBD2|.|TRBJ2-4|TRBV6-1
CASSGLAGGLWNIQYF
TGTGCCAGCAGTGGGCTAGCGGGGGGGCTTTGGAACATTCAGTACTTC
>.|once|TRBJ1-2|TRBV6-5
CASTSPKRGLYGYTF
TGTGCCAGCACCTCACCCAAAAGGGGCCTCTATGGCTACACCTTC
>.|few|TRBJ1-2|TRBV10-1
CASSESTEGYGYTF
TGCGCCAGCAGTGAATCGACCGAGGGCTATGGCTACACCTTC
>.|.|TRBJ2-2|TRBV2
CASSGPGVFDTGELFF
TGTGCCAGCAGTGGGCCGGGGGTTTTTGACACCGGGGAGCTGTTTTTT
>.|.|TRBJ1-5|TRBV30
CAWSAKGGQPQHF
TGTGCCTGGAGCGCTAAGGGAGGGCAGCCCCAGCATTTT
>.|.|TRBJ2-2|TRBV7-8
CASSKRAGTVTGELFF
TGTGCCAGCAGCAAAAGGGCCGGGACTGTCACCGGGGAGCTGTTTTTT
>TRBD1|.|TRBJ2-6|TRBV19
CASSTGQPLSGANVLTF
TGTGCCAGTAGTACGGGACAGCCCCTCTCTGGGGCCAACGTCCTGACTTTC
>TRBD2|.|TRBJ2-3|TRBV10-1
CASSRISGGLTDTQYF
TGCGCCAGCAGTCGTATTAGCGGGGGACTCACAGATACGCAGTATTTT
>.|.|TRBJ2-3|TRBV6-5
CASRSLTGQDTQYF
TGTGCCAGCAGATCATTGACAGGACAAGATACGCAGTATTTT
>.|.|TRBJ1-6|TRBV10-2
CASREGSSYNSPLHF
TGCGCCAGTCGGGAGGGGAGCTCCTATAATTCACCCCTCCACTTT
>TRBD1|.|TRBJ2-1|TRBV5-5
CASSRTGGNEQFF
TGTGCCAGCAGCAGGACAGGGGGCAATGAGCAGTTCTTC
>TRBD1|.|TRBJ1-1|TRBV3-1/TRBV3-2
CASSQDRDRFFNTEAFF
TGTGCCAGCAGCCAAGATCGGGACAGGTTTTTTAACACTGAAGCTTTCTTT
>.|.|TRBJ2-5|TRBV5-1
CASSADVGAQYF
TGCGCCAGCAGCGCGGATGTCGGGGCCCAGTACTTC
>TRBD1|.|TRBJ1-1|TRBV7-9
CASSGGTGFTEAFF
TGTGCCAGCAGCGGCGGGACAGGGTTCACTGAAGCTTTCTTT
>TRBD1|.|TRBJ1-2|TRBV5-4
CASSLQGMGSYGYTF
TGTGCCAGCAGCCTACAGGGGATGGGGAGTTATGGCTACACCTTC
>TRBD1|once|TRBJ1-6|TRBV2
CASSDYRGSPLHF
TGTGCCAGCAGTGATTACAGGGGGTCACCCCTCCACTTT
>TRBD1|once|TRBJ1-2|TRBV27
CASSLSGDRGGVNYGYTF
TGTGCCAGCAGTTTATCCGGGGACAGGGGGGGAGTGAACTATGGCTACACCTTC
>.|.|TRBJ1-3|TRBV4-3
CASSQDYLTGNTIYF
TGCGCCAGCAGCCAAGATTATTTAACTGGAAACACCATATATTTT
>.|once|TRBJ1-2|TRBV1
CTSSQDRSPPDGNYGYTF
TGCACCAGCAGCCAAGACAGGTCACCTCCCGACGGCAACTATGGCTACACCTTC
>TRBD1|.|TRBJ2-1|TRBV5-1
CASTLGGGTGYFHEQFF
TGCGCCAGCACCCTAGGGGGGGGGACAGGGTACTTCCATGAGCAGTTCTTC
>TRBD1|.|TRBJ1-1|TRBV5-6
CASSFTGTGFLGEAFF
TGTGCCAGCAGCTTTACCGGGACAGGGTTTCTTGGTGAAGCTTTCTTT
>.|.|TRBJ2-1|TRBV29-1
CSVAVGRAIKDEQFF
TGCAGCGTGGCAGTAGGCAGGGCCATTAAGGATGAGCAGTTCTTC
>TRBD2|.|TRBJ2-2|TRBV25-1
CAIERPGGRPGELFF
TGTGCCATCGAACGGCCGGGGGGGCGCCCCGGGGAGCTGTTTTTT
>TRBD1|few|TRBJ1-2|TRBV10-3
CAISEQGANYGYTF
TGTGCCATCAGCGAACAGGGGGCTAACTATGGCTACACCTTC
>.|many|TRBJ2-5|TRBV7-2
CASSWTVQETQYF
TGTGCCAGCAGCTGGACTGTCCAAGAGACCCAGTACTTC
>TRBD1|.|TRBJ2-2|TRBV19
CASSETGRNTGELFF
TGTGCCAGTAGTGAGACAGGGCGGAACACCGGGGAGCTGTTTTTT
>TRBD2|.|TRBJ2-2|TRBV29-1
CSVLAGANTGELFF
TGCAGCGTCTTAGCGGGGGCGAACACCGGGGAGCTGTTTTTT
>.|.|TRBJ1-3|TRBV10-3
CAIRADLSGNTIYF
TGTGCCATCAGGGCAGATCTCTCTGGAAACACCATATATTTT
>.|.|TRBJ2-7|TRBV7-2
CASSLDNYEQYF
TGTGCCAGCAGCTTAGACAACTACGAGCAGTACTTC
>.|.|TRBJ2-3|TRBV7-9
CASGHPLDTQYF
TGTGCCAGCGGCCACCCCCTGGATACGCAGTATTTT
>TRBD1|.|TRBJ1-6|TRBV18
CASSPTGARNSPLHF
TGTGCCAGCTCACCAACAGGGGCCCGAAATTCACCCCTCCACTTT
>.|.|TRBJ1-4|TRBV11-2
CASGTGYEEKLFF
TGTGCCAGCGGCACAGGGTATGAAGAAAAACTGTTTTTT
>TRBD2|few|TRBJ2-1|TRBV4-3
CASSQDMTSTNNEQFF
TGCGCCAGCAGCCAAGATATGACTAGCACAAACAATGAGCAGTTCTTC
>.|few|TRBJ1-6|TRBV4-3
CASSQDEDFF
TGCGCCAGCAGCCAAGATGAGGATTTCTTT
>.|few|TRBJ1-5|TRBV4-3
CASSQEISTNQPQHF
TGCGCCAGCAGCCAAGAAATTTCCACTAATCAGCCCCAGCATTTT
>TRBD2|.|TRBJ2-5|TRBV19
CASRETSGGVKTQYF
TGTGCCAGTAGAGAGACTAGCGGGGGGGTGAAGACCCAGTACTTC
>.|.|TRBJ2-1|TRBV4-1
CASSQGMTGQFF
TGCGCCAGCAGCCAAGGCATGACGGGGCAGTTCTTC
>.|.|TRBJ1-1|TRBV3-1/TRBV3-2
CASSQEGGTRAFF
TGTGCCAGCAGCCAAGAGGGGGGGACCAGGGCTTTCTTT
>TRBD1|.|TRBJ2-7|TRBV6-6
CASSYSRDRDYEQYF
TGTGCCAGCAGTTACTCACGCGACAGGGACTACGAGCAGTACTTC
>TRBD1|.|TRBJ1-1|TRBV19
CASSVTGPTGAFF
TGTGCCAGTAGTGTCACAGGGCCGACAGGGGCTTTCTTT
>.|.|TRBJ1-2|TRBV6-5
CASSSLGGGRSYGYTF
TGTGCCAGCAGTTCTCTGGGGGGGGGCCGTAGCTATGGCTACACCTTC
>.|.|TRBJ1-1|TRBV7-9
CASSLVPQLNTEAFF
TGTGCCAGCAGCTTGGTACCCCAGTTGAACACTGAAGCTTTCTTT